This is a list of T cell receptor beta chains from one sample in a study of shared clonotypes between healthy human individuals. The table came from immunoSEQ multiplex PCR; TCRdb's copy has only in-frame clones and leaves some out. The data contain about 2,500,000 clones, 90% to 95% of them singletons. The sequenced sample consisted of naive CD4+ T cells sorted from blood. These receptors all come from a young man in good health. The CDR3 runs from the conserved cysteine through the conserved F or W. Each record gives: V gene, D gene, clone size, J gene, CDR3 protein, CDR3 DNA. D genes are given only for firm matches. Clone sizes are given selectively: once, few, many, or a class where the clone is expanded.

v_call: TRBV7-9
d_call: TRBD1
clone_size: .
j_call: TRBJ2-7
cdr3_aa: CASSSDRVFVGYEQYF
cdr3_nt: TGTGCCAGCAGCTCGGACAGGGTGTTTGTTGGCTACGAGCAGTACTTC

v_call: TRBV30
d_call: TRBD2
clone_size: .
j_call: TRBJ2-5
cdr3_aa: CACASGRQETQYF
cdr3_nt: TGTGCCTGCGCTAGCGGGAGGCAAGAGACCCAGTACTTC

v_call: TRBV30
d_call: .
clone_size: .
j_call: TRBJ2-7
cdr3_aa: CAWSVSGGAYEQYF
cdr3_nt: TGTGCCTGGAGTGTCTCAGGTGGAGCCTACGAGCAGTACTTC

v_call: TRBV29-1
d_call: TRBD1
clone_size: .
j_call: TRBJ2-3
cdr3_aa: CSVEVGQASIGDTQYF
cdr3_nt: TGCAGCGTTGAGGTGGGACAGGCCTCCATCGGAGATACGCAGTATTTT

v_call: TRBV28
d_call: .
clone_size: .
j_call: TRBJ2-7
cdr3_aa: CASGTRQTGQYF
cdr3_nt: TGTGCCAGCGGGACACGGCAAACTGGGCAGTACTTC

v_call: TRBV18
d_call: .
clone_size: .
j_call: TRBJ1-3
cdr3_aa: CASSQGQLGTGNTIYF
cdr3_nt: TGTGCCAGCTCACAGGGCCAGCTGGGCACTGGAAACACCATATATTTT

v_call: TRBV5-1
d_call: .
clone_size: few
j_call: TRBJ1-4
cdr3_aa: CASSLGATNEKLFF
cdr3_nt: TGCGCCAGCAGCTTGGGGGCAACTAATGAAAAACTGTTTTTT

v_call: TRBV18
d_call: TRBD1
clone_size: once
j_call: TRBJ2-3
cdr3_aa: CASSPPTGQSTDTQYF
cdr3_nt: TGTGCCAGCTCACCACCGACGGGACAGAGCACAGATACGCAGTATTTT

v_call: TRBV9
d_call: TRBD1
clone_size: .
j_call: TRBJ1-4
cdr3_aa: CASSETGGANEKLFF
cdr3_nt: TGTGCCAGCAGCGAAACAGGGGGCGCAAATGAAAAACTGTTTTTT

v_call: TRBV19
d_call: TRBD1
clone_size: .
j_call: TRBJ1-6
cdr3_aa: CASSKAGGSSYNSPLHF
cdr3_nt: TGTGCCAGTAGTAAGGCAGGGGGAAGCTCCTATAATTCACCCCTCCACTTT

v_call: TRBV5-4
d_call: .
clone_size: .
j_call: TRBJ2-7
cdr3_aa: CASSFRDAISYEQYF
cdr3_nt: TGTGCCAGCAGCTTCCGGGACGCCATCTCCTACGAGCAGTACTTC

v_call: TRBV6-6
d_call: .
clone_size: once
j_call: TRBJ2-2
cdr3_aa: CASRARGRELFF
cdr3_nt: TGTGCTAGCAGGGCCCGGGGGAGGGAGCTGTTTTTT

v_call: TRBV9
d_call: .
clone_size: .
j_call: TRBJ2-1
cdr3_aa: CASSPQGGDLSYNEQFF
cdr3_nt: TGTGCCAGCAGCCCTCAAGGAGGGGATCTCTCCTACAATGAGCAGTTCTTC

v_call: TRBV15
d_call: .
clone_size: .
j_call: TRBJ2-3
cdr3_aa: CATSRAGSTDTQYF
cdr3_nt: TGTGCCACCAGCAGAGCCGGGAGCACAGATACGCAGTATTTT

v_call: TRBV6-1
d_call: .
clone_size: .
j_call: TRBJ2-7
cdr3_aa: CASSERQGSGEQYF
cdr3_nt: TGTGCCAGCAGTGAACGGCAGGGATCCGGCGAGCAGTACTTC

v_call: TRBV6-5
d_call: TRBD1
clone_size: .
j_call: TRBJ1-2
cdr3_aa: CASSPTGGRGYTF
cdr3_nt: TGTGCCAGCAGTCCCACAGGGGGCCGTGGCTACACCTTC

v_call: TRBV6-1
d_call: .
clone_size: .
j_call: TRBJ2-7
cdr3_aa: CASSVGRVYEQYF
cdr3_nt: TGTGCCAGCAGTGTAGGCCGCGTGTACGAGCAGTACTTC

v_call: TRBV25-1
d_call: TRBD2
clone_size: .
j_call: TRBJ2-7
cdr3_aa: CATRLAGGPYEQYF
cdr3_nt: TGTGCCACCAGACTAGCGGGCGGCCCCTACGAGCAGTACTTC

v_call: TRBV5-4
d_call: TRBD2
clone_size: .
j_call: TRBJ2-7
cdr3_aa: CASSLESGDYEQYF
cdr3_nt: TGTGCCAGCAGCTTGGAAAGCGGGGACTACGAGCAGTACTTC

v_call: TRBV29-1
d_call: .
clone_size: .
j_call: TRBJ2-3
cdr3_aa: CSVEGGGAVTQYF
cdr3_nt: TGCAGCGTTGAAGGTGGGGGGGCGGTTACGCAGTATTTT

v_call: TRBV11-2
d_call: .
clone_size: .
j_call: TRBJ1-6
cdr3_aa: CASSLVQGHLSNSPLHF
cdr3_nt: TGTGCCAGCAGCTTAGTTCAAGGACACCTGTCTAATTCACCCCTCCACTTT

v_call: TRBV5-1
d_call: TRBD1
clone_size: .
j_call: TRBJ2-7
cdr3_aa: CASTLRTGSGSYEQYF
cdr3_nt: TGCGCCAGCACCCTACGGACAGGGAGCGGTTCCTACGAGCAGTACTTC

v_call: TRBV5-1
d_call: TRBD1
clone_size: .
j_call: TRBJ2-1
cdr3_aa: CASSSAGTANYNEQFF
cdr3_nt: TGCGCCAGCAGCTCGGCCGGGACAGCAAATTACAATGAGCAGTTCTTC

v_call: TRBV5-1
d_call: .
clone_size: .
j_call: TRBJ1-4
cdr3_aa: CASSLADGPGNEKLFF
cdr3_nt: TGCGCCAGCAGCTTGGCCGATGGCCCCGGGAATGAAAAACTGTTTTTT

v_call: TRBV7-9
d_call: TRBD1
clone_size: .
j_call: TRBJ2-7
cdr3_aa: CASSLLRDRGLYEQYF
cdr3_nt: TGTGCCAGCAGCTTACTCCGGGACAGGGGGCTCTACGAGCAGTACTTC

v_call: TRBV5-1
d_call: TRBD2
clone_size: .
j_call: TRBJ2-1
cdr3_aa: CASSLVQREGYNEQFF
cdr3_nt: TGCGCCAGCAGCTTGGTTCAGCGGGAGGGGTACAATGAGCAGTTCTTC

v_call: TRBV2
d_call: TRBD1
clone_size: .
j_call: TRBJ1-4
cdr3_aa: CASRGTGGVGGLFF
cdr3_nt: TGTGCCAGCAGGGGGACAGGGGGCGTGGGCGGACTGTTTTTT

v_call: TRBV2
d_call: TRBD1
clone_size: .
j_call: TRBJ1-5
cdr3_aa: CASRDRANQPQHF
cdr3_nt: TGTGCCAGCAGGGACAGGGCTAATCAGCCCCAGCATTTT

v_call: TRBV29-1
d_call: .
clone_size: .
j_call: TRBJ2-3
cdr3_aa: CSVDYRAADTQYF
cdr3_nt: TGCAGCGTTGACTACAGGGCTGCTGATACGCAGTATTTT

v_call: TRBV7-9
d_call: .
clone_size: .
j_call: TRBJ2-5
cdr3_aa: CASSFISGNQETQYF
cdr3_nt: TGTGCCAGCAGCTTTATTTCAGGGAACCAAGAGACCCAGTACTTC

v_call: TRBV9
d_call: .
clone_size: .
j_call: TRBJ2-2
cdr3_aa: CASSQSSGSNTGELFF
cdr3_nt: TGTGCCAGCAGCCAATCCTCGGGTTCGAACACCGGGGAGCTGTTTTTT

v_call: TRBV27
d_call: .
clone_size: .
j_call: TRBJ2-7
cdr3_aa: CASSLNPEPYEQYF
cdr3_nt: TGTGCCAGCAGTTTAAACCCGGAACCCTACGAGCAGTACTTC

v_call: TRBV27
d_call: .
clone_size: .
j_call: TRBJ1-1
cdr3_aa: CASSTAGTDPEAFF
cdr3_nt: TGTGCCAGCAGCACGGCCGGGACGGATCCAGAAGCTTTCTTT

v_call: TRBV18
d_call: .
clone_size: .
j_call: TRBJ2-7
cdr3_aa: CASSPDRKISYEQYF
cdr3_nt: TGTGCCAGCTCACCGGATAGGAAGATCTCCTACGAGCAGTACTTC

v_call: TRBV14
d_call: TRBD1
clone_size: .
j_call: TRBJ1-2
cdr3_aa: CASSPRKDRGAGYTF
cdr3_nt: TGTGCCAGCAGCCCCCGCAAGGACAGGGGAGCTGGCTACACCTTC

v_call: TRBV28
d_call: .
clone_size: .
j_call: TRBJ2-7
cdr3_aa: CASSFTGTATYEQYF
cdr3_nt: TGTGCCAGCAGTTTCACCGGGACGGCTACCTACGAGCAGTACTTC

v_call: TRBV5-1
d_call: .
clone_size: .
j_call: TRBJ2-5
cdr3_aa: CASSLSGAPQETQYF
cdr3_nt: TGCGCCAGCAGCTTATCCGGGGCGCCCCAAGAGACCCAGTACTTC

v_call: TRBV10-3
d_call: .
clone_size: .
j_call: TRBJ2-2
cdr3_aa: CAIGSDTGELFF
cdr3_nt: TGTGCCATCGGGTCGGACACCGGGGAGCTGTTTTTT

v_call: TRBV7-3
d_call: .
clone_size: .
j_call: TRBJ1-6
cdr3_aa: CASSQGQPNSPLHF
cdr3_nt: TGTGCCAGCAGCCAGGGGCAGCCCAATTCACCCCTCCACTTT

v_call: TRBV6-1
d_call: .
clone_size: .
j_call: TRBJ2-7
cdr3_aa: CASSWTLLYEQYF
cdr3_nt: TGTGCCAGCAGTTGGACCCTCCTATACGAGCAGTACTTC

v_call: TRBV6-1
d_call: .
clone_size: few
j_call: TRBJ1-5
cdr3_aa: CASSVGLYNQPQHF
cdr3_nt: TGTGCCAGCAGTGTGGGGCTCTACAATCAGCCCCAGCATTTT

v_call: TRBV7-9
d_call: .
clone_size: .
j_call: TRBJ2-3
cdr3_aa: CASSLGSASTDTQYF
cdr3_nt: TGTGCCAGCAGCTTAGGGTCGGCTAGCACAGATACGCAGTATTTT

v_call: TRBV6-6
d_call: .
clone_size: .
j_call: TRBJ2-5
cdr3_aa: CASMRGPWETQYF
cdr3_nt: TGTGCCAGCATGCGAGGGCCTTGGGAGACCCAGTACTTC

v_call: TRBV5-4
d_call: .
clone_size: .
j_call: TRBJ1-5
cdr3_aa: CASSNTGAGLPNQPQHF
cdr3_nt: TGTGCCAGCAGCAACACTGGGGCAGGACTACCTAATCAGCCCCAGCATTTT

v_call: TRBV18
d_call: .
clone_size: .
j_call: TRBJ2-7
cdr3_aa: CASSPRDQSYEQYF
cdr3_nt: TGTGCCAGCTCACCTAGGGACCAATCCTACGAGCAGTACTTC

v_call: TRBV5-6
d_call: TRBD2
clone_size: .
j_call: TRBJ2-7
cdr3_aa: CASSFGLAGGYEQYF
cdr3_nt: TGTGCCAGCAGCTTCGGACTAGCGGGGGGCTACGAGCAGTACTTC

v_call: TRBV11-2
d_call: .
clone_size: .
j_call: TRBJ2-5
cdr3_aa: CASSLAFGGRETQYF
cdr3_nt: TGTGCCAGCAGCTTAGCTTTCGGGGGTCGAGAGACCCAGTACTTC

v_call: TRBV6-5
d_call: .
clone_size: .
j_call: TRBJ1-5
cdr3_aa: CASRGGSNQPQHF
cdr3_nt: TGTGCCAGCAGAGGGGGTAGCAATCAGCCCCAGCATTTT

v_call: TRBV6-1
d_call: .
clone_size: once
j_call: TRBJ2-1
cdr3_aa: CASSPGNWRGEQFF
cdr3_nt: TGTGCCAGCAGCCCGGGGAATTGGCGGGGTGAGCAGTTCTTC

v_call: TRBV30
d_call: .
clone_size: .
j_call: TRBJ1-2
cdr3_aa: CAFSSQDRYGYTF
cdr3_nt: TGTGCCTTCTCCAGCCAGGACAGATATGGCTACACCTTC

v_call: TRBV7-9
d_call: .
clone_size: .
j_call: TRBJ2-3
cdr3_aa: CASSLKGTDTQYF
cdr3_nt: TGTGCCAGCAGCTTAAAAGGGACAGATACGCAGTATTTT

v_call: TRBV27
d_call: TRBD1
clone_size: once
j_call: TRBJ1-1
cdr3_aa: CASSSGQEGYTEAFF
cdr3_nt: TGTGCCAGCAGTTCCGGACAGGAGGGGTACACTGAAGCTTTCTTT

v_call: TRBV27
d_call: .
clone_size: .
j_call: TRBJ2-1
cdr3_aa: CASSSRTGYNEQFF
cdr3_nt: TGTGCCAGCAGCAGTCGAACAGGCTACAATGAGCAGTTCTTC